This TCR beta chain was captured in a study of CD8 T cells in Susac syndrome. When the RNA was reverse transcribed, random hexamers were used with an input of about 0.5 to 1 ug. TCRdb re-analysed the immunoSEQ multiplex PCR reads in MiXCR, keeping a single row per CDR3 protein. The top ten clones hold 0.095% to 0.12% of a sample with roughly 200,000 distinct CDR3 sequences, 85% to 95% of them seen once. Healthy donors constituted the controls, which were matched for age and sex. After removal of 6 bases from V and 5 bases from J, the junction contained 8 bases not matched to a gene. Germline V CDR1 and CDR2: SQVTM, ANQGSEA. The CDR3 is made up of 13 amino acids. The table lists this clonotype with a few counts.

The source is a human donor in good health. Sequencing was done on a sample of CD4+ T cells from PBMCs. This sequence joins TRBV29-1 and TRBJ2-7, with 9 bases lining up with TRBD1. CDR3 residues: CSVGRTGVDEQYF. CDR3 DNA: TGCAGCGTAGGAAGGACAGGGGTGGACGAGCAGTACTTC.